These T cell receptor beta chains were read from a single sample in a study of blood T cell repertoires in COVID-19. Profiled with immunoSEQ multiplex PCR; TCRdb holds only in-frame clones, not every one. Seen here are 250,000 to 300,000 clones, roughly 91% observed once, and the top ten hold 2% to 2.5%. The sample taken for sequencing was PBMCs or T cells enriched from blood (not recorded which). The receptors stem from a woman in her thirties or forties with acute COVID-19. Both conserved end residues are part of each CDR3. D genes are given only for firm matches. Not all rows give a size; the values are once, few, many and, for expanded clones, a class.

CDR3aa,CDR3nt,d_gene,abundance,j_gene,v_gene
CASSKPGPRGEKLFF,TGTGCCAGCTCAAAGCCCGGGCCTCGGGGAGAAAAACTGTTTTTT,NA,NA,TRBJ1-4,TRBV18
CASSQTTVYGYTF,TGTGCCAGCAGCCAAACGACAGTTTATGGCTACACCTTC,NA,NA,TRBJ1-2,TRBV3-1/TRBV3-2
CASSPYRGSYEQYF,TGTGCCAGCAGCCCTTACAGGGGCTCCTACGAGCAGTACTTC,TRBD1,NA,TRBJ2-7,TRBV3-1/TRBV3-2
CASRGFEKLFF,TGTGCCAGCCGGGGGTTTGAAAAACTGTTTTTT,NA,NA,TRBJ1-4,TRBV28
CASSQSPREAFF,TGTGCCAGCAGCCAATCTCCGCGTGAAGCTTTCTTT,NA,NA,TRBJ1-1,TRBV3-1/TRBV3-2
CASRARQVGEQYF,TGTGCCAGCAGGGCCCGGCAGGTTGGCGAGCAGTACTTC,NA,NA,TRBJ2-7,TRBV27
CASSVRGGEDEQFF,TGTGCCAGCAGCGTCCGGGGGGGTGAAGATGAGCAGTTCTTC,TRBD2,once,TRBJ2-1,TRBV7-9
CASSQDVGEDNEQFF,TGCGCCAGCAGCCAAGATGTGGGAGAGGACAATGAGCAGTTCTTC,NA,NA,TRBJ2-1,TRBV4-3
CAWSVGDSNYGYTF,TGTGCCTGGAGTGTAGGGGACTCTAACTATGGCTACACCTTC,NA,NA,TRBJ1-2,TRBV30
CASSSGGFTGELFF,TGTGCCAGCAGCTCCGGGGGTTTCACCGGGGAGCTGTTTTTT,NA,NA,TRBJ2-2,TRBV5-4
CASNLGGRLGLSGYTF,TGTGCCAGCAACCTAGGGGGCAGGTTGGGTCTATCTGGCTACACCTTC,TRBD1,NA,TRBJ1-2,TRBV5-6
CASSPASGPETQYF,TGTGCCAGCTCACCGGCTAGCGGTCCGGAGACCCAGTACTTC,TRBD2,NA,TRBJ2-5,TRBV18
CASGLVLGNTNEKLFF,TGTGCTAGTGGTTTGGTACTCGGGAATACTAATGAAAAACTGTTTTTT,NA,few,TRBJ1-4,TRBV12-5
CASRGEMNTEAFF,TGTGCCAGCAGGGGAGAGATGAACACTGAAGCTTTCTTT,NA,NA,TRBJ1-1,TRBV2
CASSIGRQGVPTQYF,TGTGCCAGTAGTATAGGCCGGCAGGGCGTGCCGACCCAGTACTTC,NA,NA,TRBJ2-5,TRBV19
CASSLGTTALNEKLFF,TGTGCCAGCAGCTTAGGGACGACAGCATTAAATGAAAAACTGTTTTTT,NA,NA,TRBJ1-4,TRBV7-9
CASSSVRRRTEAFF,TGTGCCAGCAGTTCGGTCAGGCGACGCACTGAAGCTTTCTTT,NA,NA,TRBJ1-1,TRBV28
CASSPAAGANVLTF,TGTGCCAGCAGCCCTGCGGCCGGGGCCAACGTCCTGACTTTC,NA,NA,TRBJ2-6,TRBV11-3
CASSVAGRTGELFF,TGTGCCAGCAGTGTTGCAGGGCGAACCGGGGAGCTGTTTTTT,NA,NA,TRBJ2-2,TRBV2
CASSQPRGPNEQYF,TGCGCCAGCAGCCAACCCAGGGGGCCCAACGAGCAGTACTTC,TRBD1,NA,TRBJ2-7,TRBV4-1
CASSFLKLDNEQFF,TGTGCCAGCAGTTTCTTAAAGCTAGACAATGAGCAGTTCTTC,NA,NA,TRBJ2-1,TRBV28
CSVKRTSGYNEQFF,TGCAGCGTTAAAAGGACTAGCGGGTACAATGAGCAGTTCTTC,TRBD2,NA,TRBJ2-1,TRBV29-1
CASSLDTGNYGYTF,TGTGCCAGCAGCTTAGATACAGGGAACTATGGCTACACCTTC,NA,NA,TRBJ1-2,TRBV7-2
CASSLNPGRNYGYTF,TGTGCCAGCAGCTTGAATCCAGGCCGTAACTATGGCTACACCTTC,NA,NA,TRBJ1-2,TRBV11-2
CASSEVADEQYF,TGTGCCAGCAGTGAGGTAGCAGACGAGCAGTACTTC,NA,NA,TRBJ2-7,TRBV2
CASSPGLADYNEQFF,TGTGCCAGCAGCCCTGGACTAGCGGACTACAATGAGCAGTTCTTC,TRBD2,NA,TRBJ2-1,TRBV9
CASSYPGQGTSYEQYF,TGTGCCAGCAGTTACCCGGGACAAGGGACCTCCTACGAGCAGTACTTC,NA,NA,TRBJ2-7,TRBV7-9
CASRPGPGETQYF,TGTGCCAGCAGACCCGGCCCAGGGGAGACCCAGTACTTC,NA,NA,TRBJ2-5,TRBV2
CASVQIAYEQYF,TGTGCCAGCGTGCAGATCGCCTACGAGCAGTACTTC,NA,NA,TRBJ2-7,TRBV2
CASSENPGLGPNEQFF,TGCGCCAGCAGCGAAAACCCGGGACTGGGACCCAATGAGCAGTTCTTC,NA,NA,TRBJ2-1,TRBV5-1
CSAATGDDYGYTF,TGCAGCGCGGCGACAGGGGATGACTATGGCTACACCTTC,TRBD1,NA,TRBJ1-2,TRBV29-1
CASSGTSRSYEQYF,TGTGCCAGCAGCGGGACTAGTCGGTCCTACGAGCAGTACTTC,TRBD2,NA,TRBJ2-7,TRBV9
CATSALGGPSYEQYF,TGTGCCACCAGTGCCCTGGGGGGACCCTCCTACGAGCAGTACTTC,NA,NA,TRBJ2-7,TRBV24-1
CASSPAVSYEQYF,TGTGCCAGCTCACCAGCGGTTTCCTACGAGCAGTACTTC,NA,once,TRBJ2-7,TRBV18
CASSTWRTDTQYF,TGTGCCAGCTCTACCTGGCGGACAGATACGCAGTATTTT,NA,NA,TRBJ2-3,TRBV18
CASSLNPVASGTDTQYF,TGTGCCAGCAGCTTAAACCCGGTGGCTAGCGGGACAGATACGCAGTATTTT,TRBD2,NA,TRBJ2-3,TRBV7-3